This passage covers 30 T cell receptor beta chains from one sample sequenced in a study of response to subunit inactivated influenza vaccine. TCRdb re-called the RT-PCR reads with MiXCR, one entry per CDR3 protein. This table has some 500,000 distinct CDR3 sequences, approximately 24% appearing once. This sample comprised CD4+ T cells sorted from PBMCs, obtained around 5 days after vaccination. The receptors here all came from a man aged 50 or older who received an inactivated influenza vaccine.

This clonotype was picked up a small number of times. This chain links TRBV10-3 with TRBJ2-7; TRBD1 aligns across 7 bases. The V and J ends lost 2 bases and 4 bases, in that order; junction bases with no gene match: 8. There are 15 residues in the CDR3. CDR1 and CDR2 from the germline V gene are ENHRY and SYGVKD. The CDR3 region is CAISETGQYGYEQYF. DNA for the CDR3: TGTGCCATCAGTGAGACGGGACAGTACGGTTACGAGCAGTACTTC.

There are a few counts of this clonotype. This chain connects TRBV10-3 to TRBJ2-7; 8 nucleotides line up with TRBD2. Unmatched junction bases numbered 2, after V lost 4 bases and J lost 3 bases. In germline, CDR1 is ENHRY, CDR2 SYGVKD. This CDR3 is built from 13 residues. CDR3 protein: CAISAAGVYEQYF. The CDR3 coding sequence is TGTGCCATCAGTGCAGCGGGGGTCTACGAGCAGTACTTC.

In this sample, this clonotype turned up a few times. This sequence joins TRBV6-1 and TRBJ2-3; 7 nucleotides line up with TRBD2. CDR3 length: 16 residues. The trim removed 6 bases at V and 3 bases at J, leaving 12 bases unmatched. Germline V CDR1 and CDR2: MNHNS, SASEGT. DNA of the CDR3: TGTGCCAGCAGGCTCGACTTGTGGGGAGGGACAGATACGCAGTATTTT. The encoded protein is CASRLDLWGGTDTQYF.

This sequence joins TRBV6-1 and TRBJ1-4; D not certain. Germline CDR1 reads MNHNS; CDR2 reads SASEGT. The CDR3 loop spans 16 amino acids. Trimming took off 8 bases at V and 3 bases at J, with 19 bases between the two ends. The CDR3 protein is CASSPHDRNSNEKLFF. In nucleotides, the CDR3 is TGTGCCAGCTCACCTCACGATAGGAACTCTAATGAAAAACTGTTTTTT.

This rearrangement joins TRBV6-2 or TRBV6-3 to TRBJ2-1; D is perhaps TRBD2 (6 bases). Germline assignment: CDR1 MNHEY and CDR2 SVGEGT. V was pared by 2 bases and J by 5 bases, with 10 bases between. CDR3 length: 14 residues. CDR3 coding DNA: TGTGCCAGCAGTTACATGGGACTGAACAATGAGCAGTTCTTC. Translated: CASSYMGLNNEQFF.

The chain links TRBV4-3 to TRBJ2-5; 8 bases match TRBD1. The germline V gene encodes CDR1 LGHNA and CDR2 YSLEER. The CDR3 has 16 amino acids. V trimming: 3 bases; J trimming: 4 bases; junction bases outside the gene matches: 10. In nucleotides, the CDR3 is TGCGCCAGCAGCCATGGTATACAGGGGGGAGGAGAGACCCAGTACTTC. The encoded protein is CASSHGIQGGGETQYF.

This chain joins TRBV20-1 and TRBJ2-7; 7 positions match TRBD2. Germline CDR1 DFQATT, CDR2 SNEGSKA (reference sequence). The CDR3 is 14 amino acids. J lost 4 bases, V lost 5 bases, and 11 bases had no gene match. The CDR3 DNA follows: TGCAGTGCTTTCCGGGACTACAAAAAATACGAGCAGTACTTC. Translated, it gives CSAFRDYKKYEQYF.

This sequence joins TRBV20-1 and TRBJ1-2; 7 nucleotides agree with TRBD1. This CDR3 has 14 residues. CDR1 is DFQATT and CDR2 is SNEGSKA in the germline V gene (reference sequence). The trim removed 5 bases at V and 8 bases at J, leaving 14 bases unmatched. CDR3 nucleotide sequence: TGCAGTGCTCCAGGGATCGGACAGGTCGGCGGCTACACCTTC. Protein sequence: CSAPGIGQVGGYTF.

The genes are TRBV12-3 or TRBV12-4 and TRBJ2-1; no reliable D call. The CDR3 covers 16 residues. Deletions cut 1 base from V and 3 bases from J, with 13 bases between. DNA for the CDR3: TGTGCCAGCAGTTTAGTGAGGTCCGGAGTCTACAATGAGCAGTTCTTC. Its translation is CASSLVRSGVYNEQFF.

The chain couples TRBV3-1 to TRBJ1-1; D remains ambiguous. This CDR3 spans 15 amino acids. Germline lookup yields CDR1 LGHDT and CDR2 YNNKEL (reference sequence). The V end lost 7 bases, the J end lost 1 base, and 16 bases lay between the germline ends. DNA for the CDR3: TGTGCCAGCATCCGGACGGGCCCACAGAACACTGAAGCTTTCTTT. It yields the protein CASIRTGPQNTEAFF.

Only a few counts were recorded for this clonotype. This chain links TRBV20-1 with TRBJ2-1, with 8 positions matching TRBD1. The CDR3 totals 11 residues. Germline V lookup: CDR1 DFQATT, CDR2 SNEGSKA (reference sequence). Trimming at V came to 5 bases and at J to 7 bases, leaving 1 base not matched to a gene. This CDR3 reads CSAWTGNEQFF. CDR3 sequence (DNA): TGCAGTGCTTGGACAGGGAATGAGCAGTTCTTC.

In its sample, this clonotype was seen a few times. CDR3 in amino acids: CASSYTQGSNQPQHF. The DNA of the CDR3 is TGTGCCAGCAGTTACACCCAGGGCAGCAATCAGCCCCAGCATTTT. The J gene is TRBJ1-5, the V gene TRBV6-2 or TRBV6-3, with D maybe TRBD1 (5 bases). In germline, CDR1 is MNHEY, CDR2 SVGEGT. The V end lost 2 bases, the J end lost 1 base, and 9 bases lay between the germline ends. There are 15 residues in the CDR3.

In its sample, this clonotype was seen many times. The CDR3 DNA reads as TGTGCCAGCAACCGTTACAATGAGCAGTTCTTC. It codes for CASNRYNEQFF. V is TRBV28 and J is TRBJ2-1; D gene ambiguous. CDR1 and CDR2 from the germline V gene are MDHEN and SYDVKM. The CDR3 has 11 residues. V was clipped by 7 bases and J by 4 bases, with 5 bases between them.

The chain links TRBV7-9 to TRBJ1-4; D remains unclear. CDR3 length: 13 amino acids. V lost 6 bases and J 1 base, leaving 6 bases between the germline ends. Germline lookup yields CDR1 SEHNR and CDR2 FQNEAQ (reference sequence). In DNA, the CDR3 is TGTGCCAGCAGAGGGCTAACTAATGAAAAACTGTTTTTT. Translated: CASRGLTNEKLFF.

This clonotype was detected only a few times. The rearrangement joins TRBV12-3 or TRBV12-4 to TRBJ1-5, with D unclear. The ends were cut back, 5 bases at V and 3 bases at J, with 8 bases in the middle. This CDR3 region has 13 residues. CDR3 sequence (DNA): TGTGCCAGCAGTAGACACTACAATCAGCCCCAGCATTTT. It specifies CASSRHYNQPQHF.

This clonotype was found a few times. This sequence joins TRBV5-1 and TRBJ2-7, with D maybe TRBD1 (7 bases). This CDR3 is 15 amino acids long. Trimming cost V 4 bases and J 3 bases, with 17 bases left between them. CDR1 SGHRS and CDR2 YFSETQ come from the germline V gene. The CDR3 nucleotides read TGCGCCAGCAGCGTGCAGGGGGGAACCTTCTACGAGCAGTACTTC. Its translation is CASSVQGGTFYEQYF.

The chain is built from TRBV10-2 and TRBJ2-3; 7 bases agree with TRBD2. J gave up 3 bases and V 4 bases, and 10 bases lay outside the gene matches. The CDR3 is 16 amino acids. Germline V gene lookup returns CDR1 WSHSY and CDR2 SAAADI. The CDR3 bases are TGCGCCAGCAGTGGGGGCCATTTGGGGGGGACAGATACGCAGTATTTT. Translation gives CASSGGHLGGTDTQYF.

This chain links TRBV7-9 with TRBJ2-1, with 8 nucleotides matching TRBD2. Trimming at V came to 8 bases and at J to 2 bases, leaving 5 bases not matched to a gene. The CDR3 totals 14 residues. Germline CDR1 SEHNR, CDR2 FQNEAQ (reference sequence). CDR3 bases: TGTGCCAGCGGACGGGGGGGGGCCTACAATGAGCAGTTCTTC. Its translation: CASGRGGAYNEQFF.

This chain connects TRBV7-8 to TRBJ2-1; D uncertain. Germline V gene data show CDR1 as SGHVS and CDR2 as FQNEAQ. CDR3 length equals 15 residues. Between the trimmed V and J ends, which lost 4 bases and 9 bases, there was a span of 19 bases. The CDR3 region has the DNA TGTGCCAGCAGCTCTACTATGAAAACGTCCGGTGAGCAGTTCTTC. Protein: CASSSTMKTSGEQFF.

At least ten counts were recorded for this clonotype. V usage is TRBV12-3 or TRBV12-4 and J usage is TRBJ1-5; D gene uncertain. V was cut by 2 bases and J by 5 bases, with 7 bases left in between. This CDR3 is built from 13 residues. This CDR3 reads CASSLLPDQPQHF. CDR3 sequence (DNA): TGTGCCAGCAGTTTACTTCCGGATCAGCCCCAGCATTTT.

A few counts support this clonotype. This chain uses TRBV6-5 with TRBJ2-7; D unresolved. V lost 2 bases to trimming and J lost 2 bases, with 4 bases between them. Germline V gene sequence: CDR1 MNHEY, CDR2 SVGAGI. There are 12 residues in the CDR3. The CDR3 DNA is TGTGCCAGCAGTTACCCACCCTACGAGCAGTACTTC. Translating gives CASSYPPYEQYF.

The chain has TRBV25-1 and TRBJ1-2; D call uncertain. The CDR3 spans 11 residues. The V end lost 4 bases, the J end lost 7 bases, and 7 bases lay between the germline ends. The germline CDR1 and CDR2 sequences are MGHDK and SYGVNS. The CDR3 region is CASSVIGGYTF. As DNA, the CDR3 is TGTGCCAGCAGTGTAATAGGTGGCTACACCTTC.

This clonotype was observed a few times. The chain combines TRBV10-3 with TRBJ1-2, with TRBD1 as a possible D gene (5 bases). CDR1 and CDR2 (germline): ENHRY, SYGVKD. V shed 0 bases and J shed 3 bases, with 11 bases lying between them. CDR3 length equals 15 residues. The CDR3 DNA reads TGTGCCATCAGTGAGTCGACAGCTAGGGACTATGGCTACACCTTC. This sequence encodes CAISESTARDYGYTF.

J is TRBJ1-1 and V is TRBV6-1; TRBD1 matches 7 bases. J gave up 0 bases and V 5 bases, and 9 bases lay outside the gene matches. CDR1 MNHNS and CDR2 SASEGT come from the germline V gene. This CDR3 is 16 amino acids long. The CDR3 protein is CASSPGTVRMNTEAFF. Here the CDR3 DNA reads TGTGCCAGCAGTCCCGGGACAGTGAGAATGAACACTGAAGCTTTCTTT.

Note on this clonotype: This may be a read error, as it is one base from a much larger clone. The gene calls are TRBV29-1 and TRBJ2-3, with TRBD2 identical over 9 bases. CDR3 length equals 19 residues. Unmatched junction bases numbered 16, after V lost 2 bases and J lost 1 base. The germline V gene has CDR1 SQVTM and CDR2 ANQGSEA. CDR3 residues: CSVERSETSGWTRTDTQYF. The CDR3 DNA reads as TGCAGCGTTGAAAGGTCGGAGACTAGCGGTTGGACGCGCACAGATACGCAGTATTTT.

The chain carries TRBV5-1 and TRBJ1-2; no clear D. Trimming shortened V by 0 bases and J by 2 bases, and 5 bases separated the two germline ends. CDR1 is SGHRS, CDR2 YFSETQ, per germline. The CDR3 runs 13 residues. CDR3: CASSLGTNYGYTF. The DNA for the CDR3 is TGCGCCAGCAGCTTGGGGACCAACTATGGCTACACCTTC.

This clonotype was counted ten times or more. The chain is built from TRBV12-3 or TRBV12-4 and TRBJ1-1; D unresolved. The CDR3 contains 16 residues. Trimming took off 6 bases at V and 2 bases at J, with 19 bases between the two ends. CDR3 nucleotides: TGTGCCAGCAGCGATCCCGGCGGGTTCACAAACACTGAAGCTTTCTTT. Translation gives CASSDPGGFTNTEAFF.

This clonotype was found a few times. The chain couples TRBV6-5 to TRBJ1-6; tentatively, D is TRBD1 (5 bases). Between the trimmed V and J ends, which lost 8 bases and 7 bases, there was a span of 9 bases. The CDR3 length is 12 residues. CDR1 is MNHEY, CDR2 SVGAGI, per germline. The CDR3 sequence is CASGQGNSPLHF. The CDR3 nucleotides read TGTGCCAGCGGGCAGGGCAATTCACCCCTCCACTTT.

The chain links TRBV4-3 to TRBJ1-1; unclear D gene. The CDR3 is made up of 14 amino acids. Germline assignment: CDR1 LGHNA and CDR2 YSLEER. V lost 0 bases, J lost 4 bases, and 9 bases lay in between. CDR3 nucleotide sequence: TGCGCCAGCAGCCAAGACCGAGAGGGCACTGAAGCTTTCTTT. Translated, it gives CASSQDREGTEAFF.

The V call is TRBV2, the J call TRBJ2-1; a weak D match, TRBD2 (6 bases). V was shortened by 6 bases and J by 5 bases, with 11 bases between the two germline ends. The CDR3 is 13 residues long. The germline V gene encodes CDR1 SNHLY and CDR2 FYNNEI. This CDR3 is CASRSGLNNEQFF. In nucleotides, the CDR3 is TGTGCCAGCAGGTCGGGACTGAACAATGAGCAGTTCTTC.